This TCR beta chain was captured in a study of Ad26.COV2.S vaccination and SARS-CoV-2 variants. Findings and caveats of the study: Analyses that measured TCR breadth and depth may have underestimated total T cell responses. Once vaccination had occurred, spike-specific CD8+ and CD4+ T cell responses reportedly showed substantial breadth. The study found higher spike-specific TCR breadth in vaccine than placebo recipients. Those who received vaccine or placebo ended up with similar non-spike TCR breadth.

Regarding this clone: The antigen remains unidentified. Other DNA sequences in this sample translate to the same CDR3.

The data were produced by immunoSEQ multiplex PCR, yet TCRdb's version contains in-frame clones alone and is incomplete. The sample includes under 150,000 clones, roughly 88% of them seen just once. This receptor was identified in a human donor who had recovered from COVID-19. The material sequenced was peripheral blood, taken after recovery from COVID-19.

The CDR3 nucleotides are TGTGCCAGCAGCTTATCGCGGGGCTACACCTTC. Residues: CASSLSRGYTF. The J gene is TRBJ1-2, the V gene TRBV11-2, with D unclear. This CDR3 is 11 amino acids long. Germline loops: CDR1 SGHAT, CDR2 FQNNGV. V shed 2 bases and J shed 8 bases, with 6 bases lying between them.